The source of this T cell receptor beta chain is a study of blood T cell repertoires in COVID-19. Study in general: The cDNA or gDNA used as material had been derived from T cells, B-cell-depleted T cells, or PBMCs.

V dropped 6 bases and J dropped 11 bases, with 10 bases sitting between them. The CDR3 runs 11 residues. Germline V gives CDR1 SNHLY, CDR2 FYNNEI. This table comes from immunoSEQ multiplex PCR, and its TCRdb copy is limited to in-frame clones, with some not included. The sample holds 110,000 to 150,000 clones, about nine tenths seen once. This receptor was obtained from a man aged 45-60 years who had recovered from COVID-19. The sample was PBMCs or T cells enriched from blood (not recorded which). The V call is TRBV2, the J call TRBJ1-4; the D is unclear. The CDR3 sequence: CASREGGKLFF. The CDR3 bases are TGTGCCAGCAGGGAGGGCGGGAAACTGTTTTTT.